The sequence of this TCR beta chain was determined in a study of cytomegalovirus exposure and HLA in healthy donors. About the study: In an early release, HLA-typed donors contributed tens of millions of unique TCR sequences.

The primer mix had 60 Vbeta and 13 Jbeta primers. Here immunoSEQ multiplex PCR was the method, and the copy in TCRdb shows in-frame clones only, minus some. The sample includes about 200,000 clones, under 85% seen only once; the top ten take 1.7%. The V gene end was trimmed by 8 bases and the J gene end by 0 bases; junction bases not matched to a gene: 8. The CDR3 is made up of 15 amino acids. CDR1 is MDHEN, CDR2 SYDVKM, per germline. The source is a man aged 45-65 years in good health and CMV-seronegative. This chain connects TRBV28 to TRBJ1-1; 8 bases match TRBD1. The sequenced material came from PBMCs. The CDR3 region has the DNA TGTGCCAGCCCAGCAAACAGGGGGATGAACACTGAAGCTTTCTTT. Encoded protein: CASPANRGMNTEAFF.